This passage covers 8 T cell receptor beta chains from one sample sequenced in a study of metastatic and nonmetastatic thyroid tumors. TCRdb reanalyzed the PCR reads with MiXCR. The data contain about 39,000 clones, under 20% of them singletons. Patients had received no treatment of any kind before thyroid surgery. Material: tumor tissue. Receptors were obtained from a female donor with papillary thyroid cancer or a benign thyroid nodule (not recorded which). Some clones in this sample may be carry-over from other donors' samples.

V is TRBV13 and J is TRBJ1-5; tentatively, D is TRBD1 (6 bases). V was cut by 8 bases and J by 5 bases, with 16 bases left in between. Germline-derived CDR1 and CDR2 are PRHDT and FYEKMQ (reference sequence). The CDR3 has 14 residues. Here the CDR3 reads CASPHRAGDQPQHF. CDR3 bases: TGTGCCAGCCCCCACAGGGCGGGGGATCAGCCCCAGCATTTT.

This clone was detected many times. The rearrangement uses TRBV4-3 and TRBJ2-6, with a possible D match to TRBD2 (5 bases). With 8 bases removed from V and 0 bases from J, the gap between germline ends came to 23 bases. The CDR3 runs 19 residues. Germline CDR1 reads LGHNA; CDR2 reads YSLEER. CDR3 bases: TGCGCCAGCCAACCATGGGGTAGCGCACCGGCCTCTGGGGCCAACGTCCTGACTTTC. Residues: CASQPWGSAPASGANVLTF.

There are many counts of this clone. The V call is TRBV5-1, the J call TRBJ2-3; no definite D call. Germline V gene sequence: CDR1 SGHRS, CDR2 YFSETQ. V was shortened by 2 bases and J by 4 bases, with 5 bases between the two germline ends. CDR3 length: 12 residues. The chain's CDR3 is CASSFDADTQYF. Written as DNA, the CDR3 is TGCGCCAGCAGCTTCGATGCAGATACGCAGTATTTT.

This clone was recorded only once. Being one base from a much bigger clone, this may be a read error. J is TRBJ2-1 and V is TRBV5-1, with 12 bases lining up with TRBD1. The junction had 6 bases not matched to a gene; V was cut back by 4 bases and J by 7 bases. The V gene's germline CDR1 is SGHRS and CDR2 YFSETQ. The CDR3 runs to 15 residues. This CDR3 is CASSQGTGGLNEQFF. CDR3 coding DNA: TGCGCCAGCAGCCAAGGGACAGGGGGCTTAAATGAGCAGTTCTTC.

This clone has a count of ten or more. The rearrangement links TRBV20-1 to TRBJ2-1, with 14 bases identical to TRBD2. The CDR3 consists of 16 residues. With V trimmed by 1 base and J by 6 bases, 5 bases remained unmatched. CDR1 DFQATT and CDR2 SNEGSKA come from the germline V gene (reference sequence). CDR3 protein: CSARGPGLAGVNEQFF. DNA of the CDR3: TGCAGTGCTAGAGGGCCGGGACTAGCGGGAGTCAATGAGCAGTTCTTC.

This chain connects TRBV30 to TRBJ2-7; 9 bases line up with TRBD1. The CDR3 contains 13 residues. J lost 7 bases, V lost 5 bases, and 9 bases had no gene match. Germline V gene data show CDR1 as GTSNPN and CDR2 as SVGIG (reference sequence). Written as DNA, the CDR3 is TGTGCCTGGTCCGGGACAGGGATATGGGAGCAGTACTTC. Translated, it gives CAWSGTGIWEQYF.

Relative to its sample, this clone is medium-sized. The chain carries TRBV6-1 and TRBJ2-7; 8 positions agree with TRBD2. Trimming at V came to 6 bases and at J to 8 bases, leaving 15 bases not matched to a gene. Germline CDR1 and CDR2: MNHNS and SASEGT. This CDR3 comprises 15 residues. In DNA form, the CDR3 reads TGTGCCAGCAGACCCCTCCAGCGGGGGCCTACGAAGCAGTACTTC. It translates to CASRPLQRGPTKQYF.

The CDR3 spells CASSPRQDPRDTEAFF. The DNA for the CDR3 is TGTGCCAGCAGCCCAAGACAGGACCCGAGGGACACTGAAGCTTTCTTT. This chain joins TRBV11-2 and TRBJ1-1, with D maybe TRBD1 (6 bases). Germline-derived CDR1 and CDR2 are SGHAT and FQNNGV. The CDR3 totals 16 residues. Trimming stripped 5 bases from V and 3 bases from J, with 19 bases between.